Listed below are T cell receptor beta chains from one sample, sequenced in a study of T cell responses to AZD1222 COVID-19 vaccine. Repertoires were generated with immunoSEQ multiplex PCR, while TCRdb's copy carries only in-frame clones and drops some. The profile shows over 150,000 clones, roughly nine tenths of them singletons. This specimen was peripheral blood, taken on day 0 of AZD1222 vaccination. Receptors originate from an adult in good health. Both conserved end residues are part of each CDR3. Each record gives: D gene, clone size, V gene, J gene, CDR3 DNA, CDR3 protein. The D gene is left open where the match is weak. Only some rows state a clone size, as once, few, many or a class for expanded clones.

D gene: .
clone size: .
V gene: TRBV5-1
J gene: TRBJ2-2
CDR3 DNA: TGCGCCAGCAGCCCGTTTGGTGATCCCGGGGAGCTGTTTTTT
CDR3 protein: CASSPFGDPGELFF

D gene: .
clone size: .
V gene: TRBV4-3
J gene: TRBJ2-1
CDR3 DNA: TGCGCCAGCAGCCAAGTGAGCTACAGGGATGTCAATGAGCAGTTCTTC
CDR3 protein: CASSQVSYRDVNEQFF

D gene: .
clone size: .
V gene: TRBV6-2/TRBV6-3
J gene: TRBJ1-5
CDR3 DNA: TGTGCCAGCAGTGACCTACAGGGAAACAATCAGCCCCAGCATTTT
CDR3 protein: CASSDLQGNNQPQHF

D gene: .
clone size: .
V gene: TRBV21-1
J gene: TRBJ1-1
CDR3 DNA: TGTGCCAGCAGCAAAGCGCTATTAAGCCGGTGGGAGAACACTGAAGCTTTCTTT
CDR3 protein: CASSKALLSRWENTEAFF

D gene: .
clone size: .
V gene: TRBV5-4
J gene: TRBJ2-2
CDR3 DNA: TGTGCCAGCAGCTCCGGGACACCGAACACCGGGGAGCTGTTTTTT
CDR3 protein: CASSSGTPNTGELFF

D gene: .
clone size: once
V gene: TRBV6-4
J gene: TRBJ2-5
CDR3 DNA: TGTGCCAGCGTAGAGACCCAGTACTTC
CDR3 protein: CASVETQYF

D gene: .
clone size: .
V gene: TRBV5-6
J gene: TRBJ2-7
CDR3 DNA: TGTGCCAGCAGCTTGGCTGGGGGTACTACCTTCACCTACGAGCAGTACTTC
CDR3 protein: CASSLAGGTTFTYEQYF

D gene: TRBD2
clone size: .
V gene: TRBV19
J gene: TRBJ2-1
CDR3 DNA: TGTGCCAGTAGTATTCTTCGGCCGGGGGGGCGCGATGAGCAGTTCTTC
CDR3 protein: CASSILRPGGRDEQFF

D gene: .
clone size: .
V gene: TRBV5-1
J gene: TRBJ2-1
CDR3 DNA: TGCGCCAGCAGCTTGGGGCAGGTCGGCTACAATGAGCAGTTCTTC
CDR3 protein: CASSLGQVGYNEQFF

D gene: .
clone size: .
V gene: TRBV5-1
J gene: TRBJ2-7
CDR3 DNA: TGCGCCAGCAGCTTGGGTCAGAACCCGCTTGGGGGGAACGAGCAGTACTTC
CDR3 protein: CASSLGQNPLGGNEQYF

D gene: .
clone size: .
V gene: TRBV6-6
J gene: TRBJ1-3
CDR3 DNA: TGTGCCAGCAGTTCGCCCCCAGGGGCGTTTGGAAACACCATATATTTT
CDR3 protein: CASSSPPGAFGNTIYF

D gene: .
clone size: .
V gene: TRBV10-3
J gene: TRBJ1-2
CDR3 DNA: TGTGCCATCACCGGATGGGGAGGCTATGGCTACACCTTC
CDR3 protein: CAITGWGGYGYTF

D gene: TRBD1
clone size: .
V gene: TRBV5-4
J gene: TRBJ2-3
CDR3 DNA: TGTGCCAGCAGCCCGACCACAGGGGGTGGTCTTAGCACAGATACGCAGTATTTT
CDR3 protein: CASSPTTGGGLSTDTQYF

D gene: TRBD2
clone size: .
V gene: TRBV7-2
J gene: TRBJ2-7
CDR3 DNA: TGTGCCAGCAGCGCTTTGTCAGCGGGGGGGCCACTCTACGAGCAGTACTTC
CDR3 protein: CASSALSAGGPLYEQYF